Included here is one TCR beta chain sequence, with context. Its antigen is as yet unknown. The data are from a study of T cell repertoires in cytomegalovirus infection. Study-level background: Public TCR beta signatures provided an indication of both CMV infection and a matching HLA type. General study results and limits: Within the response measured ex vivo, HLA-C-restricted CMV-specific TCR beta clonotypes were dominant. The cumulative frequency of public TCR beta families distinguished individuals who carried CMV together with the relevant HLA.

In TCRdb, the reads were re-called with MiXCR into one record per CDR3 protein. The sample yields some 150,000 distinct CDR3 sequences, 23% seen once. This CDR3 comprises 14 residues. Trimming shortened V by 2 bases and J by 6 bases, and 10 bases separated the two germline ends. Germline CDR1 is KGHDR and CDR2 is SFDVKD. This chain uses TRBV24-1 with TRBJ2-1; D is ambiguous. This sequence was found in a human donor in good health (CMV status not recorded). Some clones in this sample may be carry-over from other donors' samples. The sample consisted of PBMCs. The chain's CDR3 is CATSDSAPLNEQFF. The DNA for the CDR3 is TGTGCCACCAGTGATTCAGCGCCACTCAATGAGCAGTTCTTC.